The 20 T cell receptor beta chains listed next were all sequenced from one sample in a study of regulatory T cells in long-lasting Graves disease. The authors built TCR beta libraries using iRepertoire HTBI primers and Arm-PCR of CDR3 regions. TCRdb itself ran the multiplex PCR reads through MiXCR, one entry per CDR3 protein. The data contain about 440,000 distinct CDR3 sequences, roughly 15% of them singletons. Time point indicated: newly diagnosed GD, antithyroid drugs for less than 3 months. With RNA extracted from PBMCs as input, the TCR library was made. These same records also appear under a second study, on T cells in Graves' hyperthyroidism and ophthalmopathy.

Material: peripheral blood mononuclear cells (PBMCs), obtained at new diagnosis, from a patient treated with antithyroid drugs. All receptors come from a young woman with Graves disease.

This clonotype showed up many times. The chain links TRBV20-1 to TRBJ2-1, with 10 bases fitting TRBD2. The V and J ends lost 2 bases and 6 bases, in that order; junction bases with no gene match: 10. This CDR3 contains 16 residues. CDR1 and CDR2 from the germline V gene are DFQATT and SNEGSKA (reference sequence). CDR3 in amino acids: CSARLLAWTSGNEQFF. The CDR3 DNA is TGCAGTGCTAGACTGTTAGCCTGGACTAGCGGCAATGAGCAGTTCTTC.

J is TRBJ2-1 and V is TRBV20-1; D remains ambiguous. CDR1 and CDR2 from the germline V gene are DFQATT and SNEGSKA (reference sequence). With 1 base removed from V and 3 bases from J, the gap between germline ends came to 10 bases. The CDR3 is 14 amino acids. The chain's CDR3 is CSARVSPGYNEQFF. DNA for the CDR3: TGCAGTGCTAGAGTCAGCCCAGGCTACAATGAGCAGTTCTTC.

This clonotype was recorded a few times. The rearrangement joins TRBV4-1 to TRBJ2-1, with 9 positions matching TRBD2. The CDR3 sequence is 15 residues long. The V gene's germline CDR1 is MGHRA and CDR2 YSYEKL. V dropped 1 base and J dropped 3; count of bases not matched to a gene: 1. The CDR3 loop reads CASSQGSGGYNEQFF. DNA for the CDR3: TGCGCCAGCAGCCAAGGTAGCGGGGGCTACAATGAGCAGTTCTTC.

About this clonotype: A much more abundant neighbour one base away suggests this may be a read error. The chain carries TRBV24-1 and TRBJ2-1; 7 positions agree with TRBD2. The germline V gene encodes CDR1 KGHDR and CDR2 SFDVKD. The CDR3 has 15 residues. CDR3 nucleotides: TGTGCCTCCTCCAGGGCGGGACTATCCTACAATGAGCAGCTCTTC. Protein sequence: CASSRAGLSYNEQLF.

With regard to this clonotype: This likely reflects a read error, since a far larger clone is one base away. The rearrangement uses TRBV7-9 and TRBJ2-3; TRBD1 matches 8 bases. The length of the CDR3 is 15 residues. Per the germline V gene, CDR1 is SEHNR and CDR2 is FQNEAQ (reference sequence). V shed 7 bases and J 3 bases; nucleotides not matched to a gene: 9. CDR3 amino acids: CASNAGQGWTDTQYF. CDR3 sequence (DNA): TGTGCCAGCAACGCCGGACAGGGCTGGACAGATACGCAGTATTTT.

The chain recombines TRBV27 with TRBJ2-3; 13 positions agree with TRBD2. J lost 6 bases, V lost 0 bases, and 6 bases had no gene match. Germline-derived CDR1 and CDR2 are MNHEY and SMNVEV (reference sequence). CDR3 length equals 17 residues. CDR3 in amino acids: CASSLSSGLAGVDTQYF. Here the CDR3 DNA reads TGTGCCAGCAGTTTATCCTCCGGACTAGCGGGAGTGGATACGCAGTATTTT.

This clonotype was counted only a few times. This rearrangement joins TRBV5-1 to TRBJ2-7; TRBD2 aligns across 12 bases. J was trimmed by 1 base and V by 4 bases; bases with no gene match: 6. Germline CDR1 is SGHRS and CDR2 is YFSETQ. There are 16 residues in the CDR3. The DNA for the CDR3 is TGCGCCAGCAGCCCCGGAACTAGCGGGAGGTCCTACGAGCAGTACTTC. Translation gives CASSPGTSGRSYEQYF.

As to this clonotype: A far larger clone is one base from this, pointing to a likely read error. The V and J genes are TRBV28 and TRBJ2-7; D may be TRBD2 (5 bases). CDR1 and CDR2 (germline): MDHEN, SYDVKM. Deletions cut 3 bases from V and 7 bases from J, with 13 bases between. The CDR3 is 13 residues long. DNA for the CDR3: TGTGCCAGCAGTTTCGGACTGAACAATGAGCAGTACTTC. This gives the protein CASSFGLNNEQYF.

To note about this clonotype: A much larger clone sits a single nucleotide away, making a read error possible. Here the CDR3 omits its conserved ending phenylalanine or tryptophan, so a read error is the likely source. The chain is built from TRBV11-2 and TRBJ1-2; 9 nucleotides align to TRBD1. CDR1 is SGHAT, CDR2 FQNNGV, per germline. V lost 2 bases, J lost 4 bases, and 8 bases stayed unmatched. This CDR3 is 16 amino acids long. The CDR3 nucleotides read TGTGCCAGCAGCTTAACCCCGGGACAGGGCCCCTATGGCTACACCATC. It encodes CASSLTPGQGPYGYTI.

Ten or more counts support this clonotype. The V call is TRBV15, the J call TRBJ2-7; D could derive from TRBD1 or TRBD2 (5 bases each). From germline, CDR1 is LNHNV and CDR2 YYDKDF (reference sequence). Between the trimmed V and J ends, which lost 2 bases and 0 bases, there was a span of 14 bases. The CDR3 spans 16 residues. The CDR3 DNA is TGTGCCACCAGCAGATACCGGGACCAGAGCTCCTACGAGCAGTACTTC. Its translation is CATSRYRDQSSYEQYF.

The genes are TRBV6-5 and TRBJ2-1, with TRBD1 identical over 11 bases. The junction had 2 bases not matched to a gene; V was cut back by 0 bases and J by 7 bases. CDR3 length: 15 amino acids. In germline, CDR1 is MNHEY, CDR2 SVGAGI. CDR3 sequence: CASSYSRDRGNEQFF. Here the CDR3 DNA reads TGTGCCAGCAGTTACTCCCGGGACAGGGGGAATGAGCAGTTCTTC.

This clonotype has only one observation. The chain uses TRBV29-1 and TRBJ2-1; D is undetermined. V dropped 8 bases and J dropped 0 bases, with 14 bases sitting between them. Germline loops: CDR1 SQVTM, CDR2 ANQGSEA. This CDR3 comprises 14 residues. The CDR3 spells CSTSRRGSYNEQFF. CDR3 coding DNA: TGCAGCACTTCGAGGCGAGGCTCCTACAATGAGCAGTTCTTC.

Many counts were recorded for this clonotype. V gene TRBV28 combines with J gene TRBJ2-3; D is unclear. CDR3 length: 13 residues. V gave up 3 bases and J gave up 6 bases, with 10 bases separating them. Germline values: CDR1 MDHEN, CDR2 SYDVKM. The CDR3 sequence is CASSFPPRDTQYF. The CDR3 coding sequence is TGTGCCAGCAGTTTCCCTCCGCGGGATACGCAGTATTTT.

This clonotype was detected ten times or more. V and J are TRBV7-2 and TRBJ2-7, with D hard to call. The CDR3 is made up of 14 amino acids. Germline CDR1 SGHTA, CDR2 FQGNSA. The V and J ends lost 1 base and 0 bases respectively, with 7 bases between them. CDR3 nucleotide sequence: TGTGCCAGCAGCTTAGGGTGGGGCTCCTACGAGCAGTACTTC. This encodes CASSLGWGSYEQYF.

This sequence joins TRBV24-1 and TRBJ2-1; 10 bases agree with TRBD2. The CDR3 extends over 13 amino acids. Germline V CDR1 and CDR2: KGHDR, SFDVKD. The V segment lost 5 bases and the J segment 12 bases; nucleotides outside the gene matches: 6. The CDR3 coding sequence is TGTGCCACCAGTGCCGTCCTAGCGGGAGTGCAGTTCTTC. Its translation: CATSAVLAGVQFF.

V usage is TRBV5-1 and J usage is TRBJ2-5; 12 bases fit TRBD2. This CDR3 has 17 residues. The germline V gene encodes CDR1 SGHRS and CDR2 YFSETQ. V lost 1 base and J lost 2; bases outside the gene matches: 6. The CDR3 region has the DNA TGCGCCAGCAGCTTGTTACAACTAGCGGGAGGACAAGAGACCCAGTACTTC. This gives the protein CASSLLQLAGGQETQYF. The full variable domain, rest sourced from reference TRBV5-1 and TRBJ2-5, is KAGVTQTPRYLIKTRGQQVTLSCSPISGHRSVSWYQQTPGQGLQFLFEYFSETQRNKGNFPGRFSGRQFSNSRSEMNVSTLELGDSALYLCASSLLQLAGGQETQYFGPGTRLLVL.

This clonotype appeared a few times. The J gene is TRBJ2-5, the V gene TRBV20-1; D is perhaps TRBD1 (5 bases). The tail of the sequence fits TRBJ2-7 better, so the J call may be wrong. The germline CDR1 and CDR2 sequences are DFQATT and SNEGSKA (reference sequence). This CDR3 has 15 amino acids. The CDR3 DNA follows: TGCAGTGCTAGAGTTGGACACCCTTTTAGCTACGAGCAGTACTTC. Translated: CSARVGHPFSYEQYF.

The chain joins TRBV20-1 to TRBJ2-4; D remains unclear. Trimming removed 3 bases from V and 6 bases from J, with 9 bases in between. CDR3 length: 12 amino acids. Germline V CDR1 and CDR2: DFQATT, SNEGSKA (reference sequence). The chain's CDR3 is CSARTSGNIQYF. CDR3 DNA: TGCAGTGCTAGGACTTCGGGAAACATTCAGTACTTC.

This clonotype was counted ten times or more. The chain recombines TRBV11-2 with TRBJ1-1; D call uncertain. CDR1 SGHAT and CDR2 FQNNGV come from the germline V gene. The CDR3 contains 14 residues. V was shortened by 3 bases and J by 0 bases, with 8 bases between the two germline ends. The CDR3, as DNA: TGTGCCAGCAGCTTCGGGCCGATGAACACTGAAGCTTTCTTT. Encoded protein: CASSFGPMNTEAFF.

This clonotype was observed a handful of times. J is TRBJ2-1 and V is TRBV20-1; TRBD2 aligns across 8 bases. The V gene end was trimmed by 2 bases and the J gene end by 10 bases; junction bases not matched to a gene: 13. The CDR3 runs 15 residues. From germline, CDR1 is DFQATT and CDR2 SNEGSKA (reference sequence). Written as DNA, the CDR3 is TGCAGTGCTAGACCCAGCGGGAGAAAAGGTCAGGAGCAGTTCTTC. It codes for CSARPSGRKGQEQFF.